This TCR beta chain was found in a study of PD-1 blockade in classical Hodgkin lymphoma. All trial patients relapsed after autologous stem cell transplantation. Profiled with immunoSEQ multiplex PCR; TCRdb holds only in-frame clones, not every one. The sample has 40,000 or so clones, roughly 73% seen once. The CDR3 runs 13 residues. Trimming shortened V by 1 base and J by 2 bases, and 8 bases separated the two germline ends. Germline V lookup: CDR1 GTSNPN, CDR2 SVGIG (reference sequence). This TCR came from a human donor with classical Hodgkin lymphoma. The rearrangement uses TRBV30 and TRBJ1-2; D is unclear. The source material was peripheral blood mononuclear cells (PBMCs), sampled at baseline. Written as DNA, the CDR3 is TGTGCCTGGAGTGGCCGACTGAACTATGGCTACACCTTC. Translated: CAWSGRLNYGYTF.